The source of this TCR beta chain is a study of T cells after yellow fever vaccination. General study findings and limits: Peaking on day 5 versus 15, the secondary response was faster but weaker.

TCRdb itself ran the 5' RACE reads through MiXCR, one entry per CDR3 protein. The table has roughly 500,000 distinct CDR3 sequences, roughly 19% seen once. Trimming removed 3 bases at V and 5 bases at J, with 13 bases between. The germline CDR1 and CDR2 sequences are LGHNA and YSLEER. There are 14 residues in the CDR3. This clonotype was recorded a few times. What it binds is not known. The chain carries TRBV4-3 and TRBJ2-5; D is ambiguous. The sequence derives from a man aged 25 to 40 who received the YFV17D yellow fever vaccine. The sample here was PBMCs, taken 15 days after the yellow fever booster vaccination. Here the CDR3 reads CASSHSDSGETQYF. The CDR3 DNA is TGCGCCAGCAGCCATTCCGACTCTGGGGAGACCCAGTACTTC.